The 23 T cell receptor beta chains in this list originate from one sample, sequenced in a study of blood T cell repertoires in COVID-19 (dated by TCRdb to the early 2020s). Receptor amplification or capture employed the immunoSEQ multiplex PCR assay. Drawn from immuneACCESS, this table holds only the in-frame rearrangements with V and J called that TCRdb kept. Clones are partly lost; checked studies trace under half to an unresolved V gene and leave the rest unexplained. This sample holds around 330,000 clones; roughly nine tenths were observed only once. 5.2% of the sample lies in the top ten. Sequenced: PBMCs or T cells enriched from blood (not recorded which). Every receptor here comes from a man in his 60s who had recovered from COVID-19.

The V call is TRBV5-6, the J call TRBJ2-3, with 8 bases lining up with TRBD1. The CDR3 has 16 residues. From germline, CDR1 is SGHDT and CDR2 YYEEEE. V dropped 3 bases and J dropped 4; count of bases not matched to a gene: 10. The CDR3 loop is CASSSTSGGTADTQYF. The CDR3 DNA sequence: TGTGCCAGCAGCTCAACCTCAGGGGGCACCGCAGATACGCAGTATTTT.

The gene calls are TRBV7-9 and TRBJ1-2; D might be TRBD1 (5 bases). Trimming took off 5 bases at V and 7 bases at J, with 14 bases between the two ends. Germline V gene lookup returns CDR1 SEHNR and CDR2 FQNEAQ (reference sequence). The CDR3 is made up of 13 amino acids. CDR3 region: CASSPLGGSGYTF. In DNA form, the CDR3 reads TGTGCCAGCAGCCCCCTGGGGGGAAGTGGCTACACCTTC. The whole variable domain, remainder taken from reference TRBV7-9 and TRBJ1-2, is DTGVSQNPRHKITKRGQNVTFRCDPISEHNRLYWYRQTLGQGPEFLTYFQNEAQLEKSRLLSDRFSAERPKGSFSTLEIQRTEQGDSAMYLCASSPLGGSGYTFGSGTRLTVV.

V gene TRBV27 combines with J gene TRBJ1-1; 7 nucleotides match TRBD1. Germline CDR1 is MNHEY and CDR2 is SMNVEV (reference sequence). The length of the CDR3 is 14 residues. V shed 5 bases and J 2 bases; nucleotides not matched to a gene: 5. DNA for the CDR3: TGTGCCAGCAGTGGGACAGTTGGCAACACTGAAGCTTTCTTT. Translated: CASSGTVGNTEAFF.

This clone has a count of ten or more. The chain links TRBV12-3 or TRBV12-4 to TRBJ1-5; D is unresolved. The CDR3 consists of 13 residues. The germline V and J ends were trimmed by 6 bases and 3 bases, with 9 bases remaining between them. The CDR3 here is CASSPGPNQPQHF. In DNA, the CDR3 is TGTGCCAGCAGCCCGGGTCCCAATCAGCCCCAGCATTTT.

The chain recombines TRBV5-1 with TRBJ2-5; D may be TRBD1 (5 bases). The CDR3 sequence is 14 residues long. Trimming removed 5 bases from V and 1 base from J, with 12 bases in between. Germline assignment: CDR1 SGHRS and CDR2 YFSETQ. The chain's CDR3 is CASSRAGPQETQYF. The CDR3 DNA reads TGCGCCAGCAGTAGAGCAGGGCCCCAAGAGACCCAGTACTTC. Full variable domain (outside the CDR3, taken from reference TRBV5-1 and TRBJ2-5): KAGVTQTPRYLIKTRGQQVTLSCSPISGHRSVSWYQQTPGQGLQFLFEYFSETQRNKGNFPGRFSGRQFSNSRSEMNVSTLELGDSALYLCASSRAGPQETQYFGPGTRLLVL.

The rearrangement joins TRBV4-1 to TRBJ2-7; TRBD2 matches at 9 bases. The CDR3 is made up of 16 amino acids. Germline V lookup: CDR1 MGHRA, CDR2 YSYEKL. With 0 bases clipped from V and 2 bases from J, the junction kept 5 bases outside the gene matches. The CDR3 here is CASSQEATSGTYEQYF. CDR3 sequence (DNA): TGCGCCAGCAGCCAAGAAGCGACTAGCGGAACCTACGAGCAGTACTTC.

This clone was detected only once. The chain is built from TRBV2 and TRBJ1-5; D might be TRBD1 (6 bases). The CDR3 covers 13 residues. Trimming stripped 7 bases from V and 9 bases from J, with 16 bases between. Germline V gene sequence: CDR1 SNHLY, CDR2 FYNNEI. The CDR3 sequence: CASIPRVRGPQHF. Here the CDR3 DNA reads TGTGCCAGCATCCCGAGAGTCAGGGGGCCCCAGCATTTT.

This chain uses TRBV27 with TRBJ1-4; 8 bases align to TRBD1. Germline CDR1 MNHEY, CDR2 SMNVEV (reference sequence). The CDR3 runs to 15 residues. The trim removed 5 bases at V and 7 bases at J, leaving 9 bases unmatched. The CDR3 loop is CASSQLTGDGEKLFF. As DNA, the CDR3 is TGTGCCAGCAGTCAACTGACAGGGGATGGTGAAAAACTGTTTTTT.

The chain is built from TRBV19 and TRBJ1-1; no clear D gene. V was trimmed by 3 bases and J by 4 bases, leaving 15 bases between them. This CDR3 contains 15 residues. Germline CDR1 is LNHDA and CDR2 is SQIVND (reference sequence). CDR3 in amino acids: CASSMEWGVSTEAFF. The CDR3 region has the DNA TGTGCCAGTAGTATGGAGTGGGGAGTGAGCACTGAAGCTTTCTTT. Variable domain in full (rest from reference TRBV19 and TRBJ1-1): DGGITQSPKYLFRKEGQNVTLSCEQNLNHDAMYWYRQDPGQGLRLIYYSQIVNDFQKGDIAEGYSVSREKKESFPLTVTSAQKNPTAFYLCASSMEWGVSTEAFFGQGTRLTVV.

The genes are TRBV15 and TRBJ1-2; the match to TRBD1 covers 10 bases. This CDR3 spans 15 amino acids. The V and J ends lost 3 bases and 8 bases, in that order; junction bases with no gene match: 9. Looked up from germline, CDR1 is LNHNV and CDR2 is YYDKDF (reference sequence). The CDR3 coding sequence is TGTGCCACCAGCAGGTCCTTCCGGGACAGGGGAGGCTACACCTTC. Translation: CATSRSFRDRGGYTF.

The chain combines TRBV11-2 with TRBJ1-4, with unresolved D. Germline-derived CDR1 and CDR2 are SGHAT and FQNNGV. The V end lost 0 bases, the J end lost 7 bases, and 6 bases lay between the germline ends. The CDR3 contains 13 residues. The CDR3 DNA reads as TGTGCCAGCAGCTTAGACGGTGTTGAAAAACTGTTTTTT. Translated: CASSLDGVEKLFF.

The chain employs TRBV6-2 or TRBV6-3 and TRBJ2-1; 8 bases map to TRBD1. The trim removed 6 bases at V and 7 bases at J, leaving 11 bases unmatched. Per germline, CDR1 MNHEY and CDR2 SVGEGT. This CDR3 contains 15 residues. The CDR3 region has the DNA TGTGCCAGCAGCAAAGGGACAGGCCGCACGAATGAGCAGTTCTTC. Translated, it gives CASSKGTGRTNEQFF.

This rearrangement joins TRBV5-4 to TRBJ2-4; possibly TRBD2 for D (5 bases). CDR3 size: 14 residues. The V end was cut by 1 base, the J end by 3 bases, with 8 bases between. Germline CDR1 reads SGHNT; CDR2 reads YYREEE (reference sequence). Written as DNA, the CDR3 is TGTGCCAGCAGCTTGTATGGAGGCAAAAACATTCAGTACTTC. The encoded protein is CASSLYGGKNIQYF.

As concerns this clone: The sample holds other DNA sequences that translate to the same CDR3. CDR3 in DNA: TGTGCCAGCAGTGACCGCACCGGGGAGCTGTTTTTT. It specifies CASSDRTGELFF. This sequence joins TRBV6-4 and TRBJ2-2; D unresolved. The CDR3 totals 12 residues. Between the trimmed V and J ends, which lost 2 bases and 4 bases, there was a span of 2 bases. The germline gives CDR1 MRHNA, CDR2 SNTAGT.

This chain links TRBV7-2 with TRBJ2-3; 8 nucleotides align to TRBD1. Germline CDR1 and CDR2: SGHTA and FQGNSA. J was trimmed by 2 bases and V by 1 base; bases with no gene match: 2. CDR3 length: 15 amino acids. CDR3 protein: CASSLDRGYTDTQYF. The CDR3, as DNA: TGTGCCAGCAGCTTAGACAGGGGGTACACAGATACGCAGTATTTT.

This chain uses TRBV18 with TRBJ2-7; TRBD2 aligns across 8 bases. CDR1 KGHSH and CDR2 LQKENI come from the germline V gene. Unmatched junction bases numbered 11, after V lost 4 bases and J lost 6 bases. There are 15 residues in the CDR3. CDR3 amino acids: CASSLAGRASAEQYF. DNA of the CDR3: TGTGCCAGCTCACTAGCGGGGAGGGCCTCGGCCGAGCAGTACTTC.

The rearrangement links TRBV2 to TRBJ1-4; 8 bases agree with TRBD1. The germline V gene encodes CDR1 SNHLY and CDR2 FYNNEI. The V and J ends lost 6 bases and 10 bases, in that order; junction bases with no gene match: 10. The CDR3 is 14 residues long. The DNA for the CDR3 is TGTGCCAGCAGGGATGGACAGGGAGGAAGAAAACTGTTTTTT. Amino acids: CASRDGQGGRKLFF.

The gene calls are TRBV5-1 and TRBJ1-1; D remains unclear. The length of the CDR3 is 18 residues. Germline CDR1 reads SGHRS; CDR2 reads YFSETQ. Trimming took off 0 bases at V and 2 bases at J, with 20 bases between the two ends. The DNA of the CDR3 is TGCGCCAGCAGCTTGGGACCTCAGACGGGAGCGTATAACACTGAAGCTTTCTTT. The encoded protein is CASSLGPQTGAYNTEAFF. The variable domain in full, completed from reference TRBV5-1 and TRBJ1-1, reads KAGVTQTPRYLIKTRGQQVTLSCSPISGHRSVSWYQQTPGQGLQFLFEYFSETQRNKGNFPGRFSGRQFSNSRSEMNVSTLELGDSALYLCASSLGPQTGAYNTEAFFGQGTRLTVV.

The CDR3, as DNA: TGTGCCAGCAGTTTCCGGCCAGGACTTGAGAGCTCCTACGAGCAGTACTTC. This sequence encodes CASSFRPGLESSYEQYF. The chain has TRBV28 and TRBJ2-7, with a weak D call TRBD2 (5 bases). V shed 3 bases and J shed 0 bases, with 18 bases lying between them. This CDR3 is 17 amino acids long. Germline CDR1 is MDHEN and CDR2 is SYDVKM.

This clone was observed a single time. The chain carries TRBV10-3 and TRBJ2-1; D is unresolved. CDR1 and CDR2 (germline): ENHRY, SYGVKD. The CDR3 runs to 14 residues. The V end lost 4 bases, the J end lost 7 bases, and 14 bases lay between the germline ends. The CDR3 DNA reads TGTGCCATCAGTGTCCTCGTGGGCATAAATGAGCAGTTCTTC. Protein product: CAISVLVGINEQFF.

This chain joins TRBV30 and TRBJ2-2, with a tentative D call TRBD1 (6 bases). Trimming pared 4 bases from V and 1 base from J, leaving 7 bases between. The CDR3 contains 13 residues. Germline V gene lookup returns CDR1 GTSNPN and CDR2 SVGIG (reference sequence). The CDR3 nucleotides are TGTGCCTGGACAGGGGTGAACACCGGGGAGCTGTTTTTT. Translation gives CAWTGVNTGELFF. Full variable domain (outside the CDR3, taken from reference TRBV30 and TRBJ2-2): SQTIHQWPATLVQPVGSPLSLECTVEGTSNPNLYWYRQAAGRGLQLLFYSVGIGQISSEVPQNLSASRPQDRQFILSSKKLLLSDSGFYLCAWTGVNTGELFFGEGSRLTVL.

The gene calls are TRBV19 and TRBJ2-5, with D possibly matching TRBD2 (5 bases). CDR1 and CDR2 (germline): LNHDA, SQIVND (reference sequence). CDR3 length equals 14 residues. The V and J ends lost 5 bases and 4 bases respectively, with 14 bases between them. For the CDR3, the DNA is TGTGCCAGTAGTGGAAATAGCGTGGGAGAGACCCAGTACTTC. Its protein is CASSGNSVGETQYF.

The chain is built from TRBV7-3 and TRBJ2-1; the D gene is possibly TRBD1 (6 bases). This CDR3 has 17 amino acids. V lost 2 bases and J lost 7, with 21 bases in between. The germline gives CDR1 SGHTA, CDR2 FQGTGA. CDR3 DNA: TGTGCCAGCAGCTTAGCCCCTACAGGGATCCGTTCGAATGAGCAGTTCTTC. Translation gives CASSLAPTGIRSNEQFF.